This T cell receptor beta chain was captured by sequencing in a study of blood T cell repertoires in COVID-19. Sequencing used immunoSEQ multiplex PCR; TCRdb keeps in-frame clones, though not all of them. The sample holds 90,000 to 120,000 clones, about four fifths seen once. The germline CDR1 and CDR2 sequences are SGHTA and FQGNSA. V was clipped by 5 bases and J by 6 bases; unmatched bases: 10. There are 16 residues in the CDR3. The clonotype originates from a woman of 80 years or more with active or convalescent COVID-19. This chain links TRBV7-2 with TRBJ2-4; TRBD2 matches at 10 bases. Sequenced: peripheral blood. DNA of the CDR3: TGTGCCAGCAGCCCAAAATCAGCGGGAGGGGGAAACATTCAGTACTTC. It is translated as CASSPKSAGGGNIQYF.